This T cell receptor beta chain appears in the sequencing data of a study of patients and donors after allogeneic stem cell transplantation. From the RT-PCR reads, TCRdb called clonotypes with MiXCR, one entry per CDR3 protein. In the table there are 800,000 to 1,000,000 distinct CDR3 sequences, around 17% of which are singletons. The germline V and J ends were trimmed by 4 bases and 6 bases, with 10 bases remaining between them. CDR1 and CDR2 from the germline V gene are SGHDT and YYEEEE. This CDR3 is built from 13 residues. The gene calls are TRBV5-6 and TRBJ2-2; D is unclear. The sequenced material came from blood, either unsorted or a sorted T cell fraction (not recorded which). This clonotype originated in a human donor who was either an allogeneic HSCT recipient or a stem cell or donor lymphocyte infusion donor (not recorded which). It is not recorded whose cells these are; they may come from a transplant donor. CDR3 nucleotides: TGTGCCAGCAGCCCTGGGCCACCCGGGGAGCTGTTTTTT. Amino acids: CASSPGPPGELFF.